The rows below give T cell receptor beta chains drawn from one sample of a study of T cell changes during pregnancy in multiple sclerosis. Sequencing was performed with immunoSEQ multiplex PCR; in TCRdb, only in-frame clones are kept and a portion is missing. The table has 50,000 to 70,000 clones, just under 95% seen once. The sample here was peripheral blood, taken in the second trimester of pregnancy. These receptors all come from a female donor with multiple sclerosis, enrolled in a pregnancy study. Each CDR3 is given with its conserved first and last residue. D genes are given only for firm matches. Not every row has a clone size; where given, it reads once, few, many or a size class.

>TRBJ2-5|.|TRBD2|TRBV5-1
TGCGCCAGCAGCTTGGGGACTAGCGGGTTAGAGCAGTACTTC
CASSLGTSGLEQYF
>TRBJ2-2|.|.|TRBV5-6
TGTGCCAGCAGCTTGTCGGCAGGTGGGACCGGGGAGCTGTTTTTT
CASSLSAGGTGELFF
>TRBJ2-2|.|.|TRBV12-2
TGTGCAAGTCGCCCACTACCGACTGGCCACACCGGGGAGCTGTTTTTT
CASRPLPTGHTGELFF
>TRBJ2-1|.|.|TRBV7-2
TGTGCCAGCAGCTTATGGCTAGGTCCGCTCTTC
CASSLWLGPLF
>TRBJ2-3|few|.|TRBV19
TGTGCCAGTAGTAAACAGGATGGGTGGACAGATACGCAGTATTTT
CASSKQDGWTDTQYF
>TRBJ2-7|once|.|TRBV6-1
TGTGCCAGCAGTGATCCAACTAGGGCGTACGAGCAGTACTTC
CASSDPTRAYEQYF
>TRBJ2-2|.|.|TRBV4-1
TGCGCCAGCAGCCAAGATCAGGGTGGGACCGGGGAGCTGTTTTTT
CASSQDQGGTGELFF
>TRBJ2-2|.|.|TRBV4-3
TGCGCCAGCAGCCCTCCGAACACCGGGGAGCTGTTTTTT
CASSPPNTGELFF
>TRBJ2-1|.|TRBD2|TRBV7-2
TGTGCCAGCAGCTTAGGGGGAGCCGGGAGGGCCCTCAATGAGCAGTTCTTC
CASSLGGAGRALNEQFF
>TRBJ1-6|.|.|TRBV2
TGTGCCAGCAGCAGCGATAATTCACCCCTCCACTTT
CASSSDNSPLHF
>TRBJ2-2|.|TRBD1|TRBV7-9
TGTGCCAGCAGCCAACCCACGGGACAGGGTCCAGGGGAGCTGTTTTTT
CASSQPTGQGPGELFF
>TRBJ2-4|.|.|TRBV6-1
TGTGCCAGCAGTGAGTTAACCAAAAACATTCAGTACTTC
CASSELTKNIQYF
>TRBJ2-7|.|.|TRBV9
TGTGCCAGCAGCGTAGCTGACTGGAGCTACGAGCAGTACTTC
CASSVADWSYEQYF
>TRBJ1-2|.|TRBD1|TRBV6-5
TGTGCCAGCAGCCGACCCGACAGGGGGGGTTATGGCTACACCTTC
CASSRPDRGGYGYTF
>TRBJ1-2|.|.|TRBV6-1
TGTGCCAGCAGTGAATTACCGGGAGGAGGCTACACCTTC
CASSELPGGGYTF
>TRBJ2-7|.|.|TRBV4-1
TGCGCCAGCAGCCAAGGGCGGGGATACTACGAGCAGTACTTC
CASSQGRGYYEQYF